These 7 T cell receptor beta chains originate from one sample sequenced in a study of early T cells in non-severe SARS-CoV-2 infection. TCRdb called the 5' RACE reads again in MiXCR, with one record for every CDR3 protein. The sample includes about 60,000 distinct CDR3 sequences, more than 8.5% of them seen just once. The sequencing sample was made of whole blood. The receptors were sampled from an adult who was a healthcare worker with PCR-confirmed SARS-CoV-2 infection or an uninfected control (not recorded which).

This clonotype was observed many times. The chain links TRBV27 to TRBJ2-5; 9 nucleotides agree with TRBD1. Trimming cost V 5 bases and J 2 bases; bases outside gene matches: 6. Germline values: CDR1 MNHEY, CDR2 SMNVEV (reference sequence). The CDR3 loop spans 15 amino acids. The CDR3, as DNA: TGTGCCAGCAGTGACAGGGGGGGGCCACAAGAGACCCAGTACTTC. Its protein is CASSDRGGPQETQYF.

In its sample, this clonotype was seen many times. The chain combines TRBV5-4 with TRBJ2-6; TRBD2 is a possible D gene (7 bases). The germline V and J ends were trimmed by 3 bases and 2 bases, with 18 bases remaining between them. From germline, CDR1 is SGHNT and CDR2 YYREEE (reference sequence). CDR3 size: 18 residues. CDR3: CASSSGGAHSAGANVLTF. The CDR3 nucleotides are TGTGCCAGCAGCTCTGGGGGGGCTCACTCCGCTGGGGCCAACGTCCTGACTTTC.

This clonotype was seen repeatedly, ten times or more. The genes are TRBV5-1 and TRBJ2-5; D is possibly TRBD1 (5 bases). Germline values: CDR1 SGHRS, CDR2 YFSETQ. Trimming stripped 0 bases from V and 0 bases from J, with 6 bases between. This CDR3 comprises 14 residues. DNA of the CDR3: TGCGCCAGCAGCTTGGCAGGGAACCAAGAGACCCAGTACTTC. It specifies CASSLAGNQETQYF.

This clonotype was found many times. The gene calls are TRBV18 and TRBJ1-1; weak D call: TRBD1 (6 bases). Trimming removed 2 bases from V and 2 bases from J, with 12 bases in between. The CDR3 is made up of 15 amino acids. The V gene's germline CDR1 is KGHSH and CDR2 LQKENI. The CDR3, as DNA: TGTGCCAGCTCACCAATGTCAGGGGCAAACACTGAAGCTTTCTTT. As protein: CASSPMSGANTEAFF.

The J gene is TRBJ2-1, the V gene TRBV24-1; weak D call: TRBD2 (5 bases). The V and J ends lost 4 bases and 5 bases respectively, with 14 bases between them. Germline V lookup: CDR1 KGHDR, CDR2 SFDVKD. This CDR3 spans 15 amino acids. The CDR3 nucleotides read TGTGCCACCAGTGACCCTAGACGGGGAGACAATGAGCAGTTCTTC. It specifies CATSDPRRGDNEQFF.

In this sample, this clonotype turned up many times. The chain has TRBV24-1 and TRBJ2-1; 10 positions agree with TRBD2. This CDR3 has 15 residues. Unmatched junction bases numbered 12, after V lost 12 bases and J lost 5 bases. Germline V CDR1 and CDR2: KGHDR, SFDVKD. CDR3 amino acids: CAAASSGSIDNEQFF. For the CDR3, the DNA is TGTGCCGCCGCCTCTAGCGGGAGTATCGACAATGAGCAGTTCTTC.

This clonotype was observed once. The V gene is TRBV20-1, the J gene TRBJ1-5; weak D call: TRBD1 (5 bases). The germline V gene has CDR1 DFQATT and CDR2 SNEGSKA (reference sequence). The CDR3 covers 12 residues. Trimming took off 5 bases at V and 2 bases at J, with 7 bases between the two ends. The CDR3 nucleotides read TGCAGTGCTCAGGGAGGCAATCAGCCCCAGCATTTT. It translates to CSAQGGNQPQHF.